Presented here are 31 T cell receptor beta chains from one specimen sequenced in a study of T-cell reconstitution after alpha-beta-depleted transplantation in children. Preparation of the TCRbeta library used unique molecular identifiers. TCRdb analysed the PCR reads with MiXCR anew, one entry per CDR3 protein. Among 280,000 or so distinct CDR3 sequences, roughly 11% were seen once, and the ten largest hold less than 25%. Source: peripheral blood, taken 180 days after TCRalphabeta/CD19-depleted stem cell transplant. All receptors derive from a male patient between 2 and 10 years old who had a stem cell transplant for chronic granulomatous disease, so the T cells may come from the graft donor.

In this sample, this clonotype turned up many times. This CDR3 reads CASSQNVPSSYEQYF. DNA for the CDR3: TGTGCCAGCAGCCAGAACGTACCATCTTCCTACGAGCAGTACTTC. The gene calls are TRBV13 and TRBJ2-7; no clear D. The CDR3 covers 15 residues. Trimming removed 5 bases at V and 1 base at J, with 15 bases between. Germline assignment: CDR1 PRHDT and CDR2 FYEKMQ (reference sequence).

This clonotype has a count of ten or more. CDR3 coding DNA: TGCAGCGTTGATTCTGTGAGCGGGAGCTTCTACAATGAGCAGTTCTTC. It is translated as CSVDSVSGSFYNEQFF. The V call is TRBV29-1, the J call TRBJ2-1; 8 positions agree with TRBD2. Germline V lookup: CDR1 SQVTM, CDR2 ANQGSEA. This CDR3 spans 16 amino acids. With V trimmed by 3 bases and J by 3 bases, 10 bases remained unmatched.

The sample holds many counts of this clonotype. The gene calls are TRBV20-1 and TRBJ2-1; TRBD2 aligns across 9 bases. This CDR3 contains 16 residues. Germline loops: CDR1 DFQATT, CDR2 SNEGSKA (reference sequence). V dropped 3 bases and J dropped 4; count of bases not matched to a gene: 10. CDR3 DNA: TGCAGTGCTAGCCAACTAGCGGGTGGACTATACAATGAGCAGTTCTTC. Protein product: CSASQLAGGLYNEQFF.

This clonotype has at least ten counts. V usage is TRBV3-1 and J usage is TRBJ1-3; 10 nucleotides align to TRBD1. CDR3 size: 16 residues. Trimming at V came to 3 bases and at J to 5 bases, leaving 7 bases not matched to a gene. Germline CDR1 and CDR2: LGHDT and YNNKEL (reference sequence). The CDR3 reads CASSQAGTGDRNTIYF. DNA for the CDR3: TGTGCCAGCAGCCAGGCCGGGACAGGGGATAGAAACACCATATATTTT.

This clonotype has a count of ten or more. The V gene is TRBV7-2, the J gene TRBJ2-7; D not certain. The length of the CDR3 is 14 residues. V dropped 3 bases and J dropped 2 bases, with 11 bases sitting between them. Germline CDR1 and CDR2: SGHTA and FQGNSA. This CDR3 reads CASSLGRRTYEQYF. The DNA of the CDR3 is TGTGCCAGCAGCTTGGGCAGGCGGACCTACGAGCAGTACTTC.

The sample holds a few counts of this clonotype. This rearrangement joins TRBV27 to TRBJ2-1; the D gene is possibly TRBD2 (7 bases). The germline gives CDR1 MNHEY, CDR2 SMNVEV (reference sequence). V lost 5 bases to trimming and J lost 7 bases, with 15 bases between them. CDR3 size: 14 residues. In DNA, the CDR3 is TGTGCCAGCAGTATCGCGGGGGACAAAAATGAGCAGTTCTTC. This gives the protein CASSIAGDKNEQFF.

This clonotype was found many times. The chain combines TRBV29-1 with TRBJ2-1, with D possibly matching TRBD2 (6 bases). V lost 4 bases and J lost 2, with 12 bases in between. CDR3 size: 14 residues. CDR1 is SQVTM and CDR2 is ANQGSEA in the germline V gene. CDR3 sequence: CSVGTSLTYNEQFF. CDR3 bases: TGCAGCGTTGGTACTAGCCTAACCTACAATGAGCAGTTCTTC.

This clonotype was detected ten times or more. The rearrangement links TRBV7-2 to TRBJ2-1; 13 positions match TRBD2. Trimming took 1 base from V and 5 from J; bases not matched to a gene: 2. Germline CDR1 is SGHTA and CDR2 is FQGNSA. The CDR3 has 16 amino acids. CDR3 in amino acids: CASSLVGTSGNNEQFF. CDR3 coding DNA: TGTGCCAGCAGCTTAGTAGGGACTAGCGGGAACAATGAGCAGTTCTTC.

This clonotype was seen at least ten times. The V call is TRBV20-1, the J call TRBJ1-4; 9 bases match TRBD1. From germline, CDR1 is DFQATT and CDR2 SNEGSKA (reference sequence). The CDR3 is 13 amino acids. After removal of 5 bases from V and 4 bases from J, the junction contained 2 bases not matched to a gene. CDR3 sequence: CSAATGGNEKLFF. The CDR3 nucleotides are TGCAGTGCTGCGACAGGGGGTAATGAAAAACTGTTTTTT.

Points on this clonotype: The junction shows a germline mismatch at one end, possibly a read error. V gene TRBV12-5 combines with J gene TRBJ2-3, with 9 positions matching TRBD1. This CDR3 has 14 residues. Germline values: CDR1 LGHNT, CDR2 FRNRAP. This CDR3 is CASGSGQGADTQDF. Written as DNA, the CDR3 is TGTGCTAGTGGTTCGGGACAGGGCGCGGATACGCAGGATTTT.

This clonotype was counted many times. V gene TRBV24-1 combines with J gene TRBJ2-5; D is uncertain. CDR3 size: 12 residues. V dropped 1 base and J dropped 4 bases, with 3 bases sitting between them. Germline V gives CDR1 KGHDR, CDR2 SFDVKD. CDR3: CATSDFGETQYF. CDR3 DNA sequence: TGTGCCACCAGTGATTTTGGAGAGACCCAGTACTTC.

This clonotype was seen repeatedly, ten times or more. The chain links TRBV9 to TRBJ1-5; 10 bases align to TRBD1. With V trimmed by 3 bases and J by 6 bases, 3 bases remained unmatched. The CDR3 loop spans 14 amino acids. CDR1 is SGDLS and CDR2 is YYNGEE in the germline V gene. This chain's CDR3 is CASSAGQGGQPQHF. Written as DNA, the CDR3 is TGTGCCAGCAGCGCCGGACAGGGGGGTCAGCCCCAGCATTTT.

Many counts were recorded for this clonotype. This chain joins TRBV5-1 and TRBJ2-4; possibly TRBD1 for D (7 bases). V was trimmed by 4 bases and J by 6 bases, leaving 26 bases between them. This CDR3 region has 18 residues. CDR1 and CDR2 from the germline V gene are SGHRS and YFSETQ. CDR3 sequence (DNA): TGCGCCAGCAGCCCCCAGGGGGGCCTCGCGGGTCCGGGAAACATTCAGTACTTC. It specifies CASSPQGGLAGPGNIQYF.

This clonotype has ten or more counts. The chain has TRBV7-9 and TRBJ2-7, with unresolved D. Trimming removed 5 bases at V and 2 bases at J, with 7 bases between. The length of the CDR3 is 12 residues. Germline CDR1 reads SEHNR; CDR2 reads FQNEAQ (reference sequence). The CDR3 here is CASSGETYEQYF. The CDR3 region has the DNA TGTGCCAGCAGCGGCGAGACCTACGAGCAGTACTTC.

This clonotype was seen repeatedly, ten times or more. The chain links TRBV20-1 to TRBJ2-5; D may be TRBD1 (5 bases). The CDR3 runs to 14 residues. Germline V gene lookup returns CDR1 DFQATT and CDR2 SNEGSKA (reference sequence). V was cut by 0 bases and J by 5 bases, with 13 bases left in between. This CDR3 reads CSARDAGPGETQYF. CDR3 in DNA: TGCAGTGCTAGAGATGCAGGGCCCGGGGAGACCCAGTACTTC.

Details on this clonotype: A much larger clonotype is one base distant, so this may be a read error. The CDR3 DNA is TGTGCCAGCGGCTCAACAGTCTACAATCAGCCCCAGCATTTT. This translates into CASGSTVYNQPQHF. The chain couples TRBV7-9 to TRBJ1-5; no clear D. This CDR3 has 14 amino acids. The V end was cut by 8 bases, the J end by 3 bases, with 14 bases between. Germline V CDR1 and CDR2: SEHNR, FQNEAQ (reference sequence). The whole variable domain, remainder taken from reference TRBV7-9 and TRBJ1-5, is DTGVSQNPRHKITKRGQNVTFRCDPISEHNRLYWYRQTLGQGPEFLTYFQNEAQLEKSRLLSDRFSAERPKGSFSTLEIQRTEQGDSAMYLCASGSTVYNQPQHFGDGTRLSIL.

Ten or more counts support this clonotype. V gene TRBV6-2 or TRBV6-3 combines with J gene TRBJ1-5; no clear D gene. Germline V gene lookup returns CDR1 MNHEY and CDR2 SVGEGT. Trimming pared 0 bases from V and 2 bases from J, leaving 17 bases between. The CDR3 is made up of 18 amino acids. The chain's CDR3 is CASSYSGSGLVGNQPQHF. The CDR3 nucleotides read TGTGCCAGCAGTTACTCTGGCTCAGGCCTTGTGGGCAATCAGCCCCAGCATTTT.

The rearrangement uses TRBV18 and TRBJ2-7; a possible D gene is TRBD1 (6 bases). Germline V CDR1 and CDR2: KGHSH, LQKENI. With 3 bases removed from V and 9 bases from J, the gap between germline ends came to 15 bases. This CDR3 contains 13 residues. CDR3 in DNA: TGTGCCAGCTCACCTTACAGGGTCCACGGGCAGTACTTC. This codes for CASSPYRVHGQYF.

The sample holds many counts of this clonotype. This chain joins TRBV23-1 and TRBJ2-7; 7 bases line up with TRBD2. TRBV23-1 is identified as an open reading frame with a role that is uncertain. The CDR3 length is 17 residues. V was clipped by 2 bases and J by 3 bases; unmatched bases: 13. The CDR3 sequence is CASSQPEAGEVVYEQYF. CDR3 coding DNA: TGCGCCAGCAGTCAACCCGAGGCGGGGGAGGTGGTCTACGAGCAGTACTTC.

This clonotype was seen a single time. This may stem from a read error, because a much larger clone lies one nucleotide away. The V and J genes are TRBV12-3 or TRBV12-4 and TRBJ2-3, with 12 bases lining up with TRBD2. There are 18 residues in the CDR3. After removal of 5 bases from V and 4 bases from J, the junction contained 13 bases not matched to a gene. CDR3: CASSVRLAGERVADTQYF. In DNA form, the CDR3 reads TGTGCCAGCAGTGTGAGACTAGCGGGGGAACGAGTGGCAGATACGCAGTATTTT.

This clonotype was observed many times. J is TRBJ2-7 and V is TRBV5-4; maybe TRBD2 (6 bases). V shed 0 bases and J shed 7 bases, with 14 bases lying between them. Germline V gene lookup returns CDR1 SGHNT and CDR2 YYREEE (reference sequence). This CDR3 is 14 amino acids long. The CDR3 loop reads CASSLVTGVSEQYF. CDR3 DNA sequence: TGTGCCAGCAGCTTGGTAACGGGGGTGAGTGAGCAGTACTTC.

This clonotype was seen at least ten times. The chain joins TRBV20-1 to TRBJ2-3; 10 bases line up with TRBD2. V trimming: 5 bases; J trimming: 2 bases; junction bases outside the gene matches: 10. CDR1 is DFQATT, CDR2 SNEGSKA, per germline (reference sequence). The CDR3 loop spans 16 amino acids. Written as DNA, the CDR3 is TGCAGTGCTGGTGGAGGACTAGCGGAGAACACAGATACGCAGTATTTT. The encoded protein is CSAGGGLAENTDTQYF.

This clonotype was detected many times. The chain couples TRBV7-9 to TRBJ2-3; unclear D gene. In germline, CDR1 is SEHNR, CDR2 FQNEAQ (reference sequence). The CDR3 has 12 amino acids. With 5 bases removed from V and 5 bases from J, the gap between germline ends came to 8 bases. CDR3 loop: CASSTPKDTQYF. The CDR3 nucleotides are TGTGCCAGCAGCACGCCGAAAGATACGCAGTATTTT.

Ten or more counts support this clonotype. The J gene is TRBJ2-1, the V gene TRBV7-2; D is possibly TRBD2 (5 bases). Germline V gives CDR1 SGHTA, CDR2 FQGNSA. Trimming removed 1 base from V and 7 bases from J, with 11 bases in between. The CDR3 totals 14 residues. The CDR3 sequence: CASSLGSSPNEQFF. Written as DNA, the CDR3 is TGTGCCAGCAGCTTAGGATCTAGCCCTAATGAGCAGTTCTTC.

This clonotype was detected ten times or more. This chain links TRBV2 with TRBJ2-7, with no clear D. CDR1 and CDR2 (germline): SNHLY, FYNNEI. V was cut by 3 bases and J by 3 bases, with 9 bases left in between. The CDR3 is 13 residues long. Written as DNA, the CDR3 is TGTGCCAGCAGTGATGGAAGAGGCTACGAGCAGTACTTC. Translated: CASSDGRGYEQYF.

This clonotype was seen repeatedly, ten times or more. This chain connects TRBV5-5 to TRBJ2-2, with D tentatively TRBD1 (7 bases). Germline V gene lookup returns CDR1 SGHKS and CDR2 YYEKEE (reference sequence). The CDR3 length is 15 residues. V gave up 7 bases and J gave up 4 bases, with 17 bases separating them. The CDR3 DNA reads TGTGCCAGCGCCTCCCCAGGGGGGACCACCGGGGAGCTGTTTTTT. The encoded protein is CASASPGGTTGELFF.

The chain recombines TRBV30 with TRBJ1-5; D possibly corresponds to TRBD1 (5 bases). V gave up 6 bases and J gave up 9 bases, with 12 bases separating them. The CDR3 sequence is 11 residues long. Germline V CDR1 and CDR2: GTSNPN, SVGIG (reference sequence). Here the CDR3 DNA reads TGTGCCTGTGGGGGGGACCGGCCCCAGCATTTT. This codes for CACGGDRPQHF.

This clonotype was found many times. The V and J genes are TRBV12-3 or TRBV12-4 and TRBJ2-3; TRBD2 matches at 12 bases. The CDR3 spans 14 residues. After removal of 6 bases from V and 7 bases from J, the junction contained 5 bases not matched to a gene. Here the CDR3 reads CASSPSGRGNTQYF. DNA of the CDR3: TGTGCCAGCAGCCCTAGCGGGAGGGGGAATACGCAGTATTTT.

This clonotype was detected many times. The chain has TRBV9 and TRBJ2-1, with 15 nucleotides matching TRBD2. V was pared by 0 bases and J by 10 bases, with 11 bases of the junction left unmatched. CDR3 length: 18 amino acids. Germline loops: CDR1 SGDLS, CDR2 YYNGEE. The CDR3 sequence: CASSVGFRTSGRAGEQFF. The CDR3, as DNA: TGTGCCAGCAGCGTAGGTTTTAGGACTAGCGGGAGGGCAGGGGAGCAGTTCTTC.

This clonotype was seen many times. In DNA form, the CDR3 reads TGTGCCAGCAGCCAAGTCTTGGCAGATACGCAGTATTTT. Protein product: CASSQVLADTQYF. V usage is TRBV14 and J usage is TRBJ2-3, with unresolved D. Trimming cost V 1 base and J 4 bases, with 6 bases left between them. Germline CDR1 is SGHDN and CDR2 is FVKESK. CDR3 length: 13 amino acids.

This clonotype has more than one count but fewer than ten. The chain carries TRBV18 and TRBJ2-1; TRBD2 agrees at 7 bases. The germline CDR1 and CDR2 sequences are KGHSH and LQKENI. This CDR3 is built from 15 residues. The junction had 8 bases not matched to a gene; V was cut back by 4 bases and J by 5 bases. The CDR3 DNA follows: TGTGCCAGCTCACAAGGACTAGGTCCGAACAATGAGCAGTTCTTC. It codes for CASSQGLGPNNEQFF. Combining the CDR3 with reference TRBV18 and TRBJ2-1 gives the whole variable domain NAGVMQNPRHLVRRRGQEARLRCSPMKGHSHVYWYRQLPEEGLKFMVYLQKENIIDESGMPKERFSAEFPKEGPSILRIQQVVRGDSAAYFCASSQGLGPNNEQFFGPGTRLTVL.